This T cell receptor beta chain was identified during a study of radiotherapy plus CTLA-4 blockade in lung cancer (dated by TCRdb to the late 2010s). For the wider study: Objective responses were observed in roughly a sixth of enrolled patients, and disease control was achieved in approximately 30%.

Comment on this clone: Its recognized antigen is unknown. No much larger clonotype is one base removed from it; base qualities were not supplied.

Focal radiation therapy combined with CTLA-4 blockade (ipilimumab) was tested in patients with chemo-refractory metastatic non-small-cell lung cancer. The receptor library was made with the immunoSEQ multiplex PCR assay. TCRdb limited this immuneACCESS table to in-frame rearrangements with V and J called. A share of clones is missing; checked studies link under half to unresolved V genes, and the rest is unexplained. Here the sample has tens of thousands of clones; about two thirds occur a single time. In total, the top ten clones hold approximately 11% of the sample. What the work shows at the level of the full study, not this receptor alone: Increased serum interferon-beta after radiation, together with early dynamic changes in blood T cell clones, were reported to be the strongest predictors of response. TCR clones derived from tumors expanded in peripheral blood after treatment with radiotherapy and ipilimumab.

The CDR3 contains 13 residues, cysteine and phenylalanine counted. Only CDR3 DNA is held: 39 bases, read in frame from base 1. The germline V gene specifies SGHVS as CDR1 and FNYEAQ as CDR2. Trimming takes 1 base from V and 6 bases from J, and the germline ends sit 9 bases apart. This material consisted of peripheral blood, taken from a patient treated with radiotherapy plus ipilimumab. The V gene is TRBV7-6 and the J gene is TRBJ1-1; possibly the D gene is TRBD1, per 5 matching bases. The clonotype was recovered from a human donor with non-small cell lung cancer who had stable disease on radiotherapy plus ipilimumab. CDR3 sequence: CASSLVGVAEAFF. The nucleotides are TGTGCCAGCAGCTTAGTAGGGGTGGCTGAAGCTTTCTTT.